The 11 T cell receptor beta chains reported below all come from one sample, sequenced in a study of T cell responses to AZD1222 COVID-19 vaccine. The repertoire was sequenced with immunoSEQ multiplex PCR; TCRdb's copy has only in-frame clones and lacks some. The sample includes fewer than 120,000 clones, around 90% seen only once; the top ten take about 15%. The specimen was peripheral blood, collected 28 days after the second AZD1222 dose. The receptors come from an adult who received the AZD1222 COVID-19 vaccine.

V is TRBV4-1 and J is TRBJ1-4, with a possible D match to TRBD1 (6 bases). With 0 bases removed from V and 2 bases from J, the gap between germline ends came to 19 bases. Germline assignment: CDR1 MGHRA and CDR2 YSYEKL. The CDR3 totals 19 residues. The CDR3 is CASSQDGTRALTTNEKLFF. As DNA, the CDR3 is TGCGCCAGCAGCCAAGATGGGACAAGGGCGTTGACTACTAATGAAAAACTGTTTTTT.

The chain uses TRBV3-1 (or the pseudogene TRBV3-2) and TRBJ2-4; D is perhaps TRBD1 or TRBD2 (5 bases each). Trimming pared 4 bases from V and 1 base from J, leaving 11 bases between. Germline V lookup: CDR1 LGHDT, CDR2 YNNKEL (reference sequence). CDR3 length: 15 residues. The CDR3 here is CASSPPGRAKNIQYF. CDR3 nucleotides: TGTGCCAGCAGCCCACCGGGGCGGGCCAAAAACATTCAGTACTTC.

This chain connects TRBV5-1 to TRBJ1-1, with D perhaps matching TRBD1 (5 bases). This CDR3 is built from 16 residues. V dropped 2 bases and J dropped 0 bases, with 14 bases sitting between them. The germline CDR1 and CDR2 sequences are SGHRS and YFSETQ. The CDR3 region is CASSLTGTALNTEAFF. DNA for the CDR3: TGCGCCAGCAGCTTAACCGGGACTGCCCTGAACACTGAAGCTTTCTTT.

The chain has TRBV5-8 and TRBJ2-3; D unresolved. V was trimmed by 1 base and J by 0 bases, leaving 9 bases between them. The CDR3 length is 15 residues. Germline CDR1 is SGHTS and CDR2 is YDEGEE. CDR3 protein: CASSLQASSTDTQYF. The CDR3 region has the DNA TGTGCCAGCAGCTTGCAAGCCTCTAGCACAGATACGCAGTATTTT.

This clone occurred a few times. The chain joins TRBV28 to TRBJ1-1; D gene unclear. The CDR3 consists of 12 residues. Trimming removed 2 bases from V and 5 bases from J, with 6 bases in between. Germline V gene data show CDR1 as MDHEN and CDR2 as SYDVKM. CDR3 in amino acids: CASSLGHTEAFF. In nucleotides, the CDR3 is TGTGCCAGCAGTTTAGGGCATACTGAAGCTTTCTTT.

This clone was seen once. The chain has TRBV2 and TRBJ1-2, with D possibly matching TRBD1 (5 bases). The CDR3 covers 13 residues. V shed 7 bases and J shed 4 bases, with 13 bases lying between them. Germline CDR1 is SNHLY and CDR2 is FYNNEI. The CDR3 DNA sequence: TGTGCCAGCAAGACAGACATTAGCTATGGCTACACCTTC. Amino acid sequence: CASKTDISYGYTF. The whole variable domain, filled in from reference TRBV2 and TRBJ1-2, reads EPEVTQTPSHQVTQMGQEVILRCVPISNHLYFYWYRQILGQKVEFLVSFYNNEISEKSEIFDDQFSVERPDGSNFTLKIRSTKLEDSAMYFCASKTDISYGYTFGSGTRLTVV.

This chain links TRBV28 with TRBJ1-4; 7 positions match TRBD1. Germline V CDR1 and CDR2: MDHEN, SYDVKM. The CDR3 has 13 residues. The V gene end was trimmed by 5 bases and the J gene end by 8 bases; junction bases not matched to a gene: 5. The CDR3 nucleotides are TGTGCCAGCAGTGGTTCCAGGGGGGAAAAACTGTTTTTT. Its translation is CASSGSRGEKLFF. Complete variable domain (other parts from reference TRBV28 and TRBJ1-4): DVKVTQSSRYLVKRTGEKVFLECVQDMDHENMFWYRQDPGLGLRLIYFSYDVKMKEKGDIPEGYSVSREKKERFSLILESASTNQTSMYLCASSGSRGEKLFFGSGTQLSVL.

This chain joins TRBV15 and TRBJ1-3, with D perhaps matching TRBD1 (5 bases). The CDR3 totals 14 residues. Trimming left V 5 bases short and J 4 bases short, with 12 bases between. Germline assignment: CDR1 LNHNV and CDR2 YYDKDF (reference sequence). This chain's CDR3 is CATSDRTGGNTIYF. The CDR3 DNA reads as TGTGCCACCAGCGACCGAACAGGCGGAAACACCATATATTTT.

The chain joins TRBV5-1 to TRBJ2-1; 10 nucleotides line up with TRBD1. V gave up 2 bases and J gave up 5 bases; unmatched junction bases: 1. The CDR3 covers 14 residues. The germline CDR1 and CDR2 sequences are SGHRS and YFSETQ. The CDR3 region has the DNA TGCGCCAGCAGCTTCGGGACAGGGGACAATGAGCAGTTCTTC. Translation: CASSFGTGDNEQFF.

This clone has only one observation. The chain is built from TRBV18 and TRBJ2-1, with 8 bases fitting TRBD1. The CDR3 totals 15 residues. V was pared by 5 bases and J by 7 bases, with 10 bases of the junction left unmatched. Germline V gene data show CDR1 as KGHSH and CDR2 as LQKENI. The DNA for the CDR3 is TGTGCCAGCTCATCGCGGCAGGGGGCGCGGAATGAGCAGTTCTTC. It specifies CASSSRQGARNEQFF. The full variable domain, in which reference TRBV18 and TRBJ2-1 provide the parts outside the CDR3, is NAGVMQNPRHLVRRRGQEARLRCSPMKGHSHVYWYRQLPEEGLKFMVYLQKENIIDESGMPKERFSAEFPKEGPSILRIQQVVRGDSAAYFCASSSRQGARNEQFFGPGTRLTVL.

The rearrangement links TRBV5-1 to TRBJ1-1, with D unresolved. V was trimmed by 4 bases and J by 2 bases, leaving 9 bases between them. The CDR3 sequence is 13 residues long. Germline V gene lookup returns CDR1 SGHRS and CDR2 YFSETQ. CDR3 DNA sequence: TGCGCCAGCAGCCCGCAGACAAACACTGAAGCTTTCTTT. It codes for CASSPQTNTEAFF.